A single sample gave rise to the 9 T cell receptor beta chains below, sequenced in a study of T cell responses to AZD1222 COVID-19 vaccine (dated by TCRdb to 2020 to 2022). Interpreted using the paper, the time point label stands for: baseline before first vaccination. Library method: the immunoSEQ multiplex PCR assay. TCRdb obtained this table from immuneACCESS and retained in-frame rearrangements with V and J assigned. These tables miss some clones; where compared with another copy, unresolved V genes account for less than half of the shortfall, and the remainder is unexplained. This sample is represented by 150,000 to 200,000 clones; roughly 92% of them were singletons. About 9.4% of the sample is taken by the ten largest. Here the sequenced sample was peripheral blood, taken on day 0 of AZD1222 vaccination. The source is an adult in good health.

V usage is TRBV28 and J usage is TRBJ1-2, with D uncertain. This CDR3 has 11 residues. In germline, CDR1 is MDHEN, CDR2 SYDVKM. Trimming pared 7 bases from V and 7 bases from J, leaving 10 bases between. The CDR3 coding sequence is TGTGCCAGCAAAAAGTACACTGGCTACACCTTC. This translates into CASKKYTGYTF.

V and J are TRBV27 and TRBJ1-2; no clear D gene. V was pared by 4 bases and J by 0 bases, with 6 bases between. The length of the CDR3 is 13 residues. Germline loops: CDR1 MNHEY, CDR2 SMNVEV (reference sequence). CDR3 sequence (DNA): TGTGCCAGCAGTTCTTTGACTAACTATGGCTACACCTTC. Translated: CASSSLTNYGYTF.

The chain employs TRBV6-5 and TRBJ1-2, with 7 bases aligning to TRBD1. Germline-derived CDR1 and CDR2 are MNHEY and SVGAGI. J lost 8 bases, V lost 5 bases, and 14 bases had no gene match. CDR3 length: 15 residues. For the CDR3, the DNA is TGTGCCAGCAGTACACGGACAGGAGGGGTGTTAGGCTACACCTTC. This sequence encodes CASSTRTGGVLGYTF.

The chain uses TRBV3-1 (or the pseudogene TRBV3-2) and TRBJ1-1; D is unclear. CDR1 is LGHDT and CDR2 is YNNKEL in the germline V gene (reference sequence). The V end lost 4 bases, the J end lost 5 bases, and 14 bases lay between the germline ends. This CDR3 spans 14 amino acids. CDR3 sequence: CASSPREVGTEAFF. CDR3 DNA sequence: TGTGCCAGCAGCCCCCGGGAGGTGGGGACTGAAGCTTTCTTT.

The table lists this clone with a few counts. The chain carries TRBV5-4 and TRBJ2-1; D possibly corresponds to TRBD1 (5 bases). This CDR3 is 13 amino acids long. From germline, CDR1 is SGHNT and CDR2 YYREEE (reference sequence). Trimming took 3 bases from V and 8 from J, leaving 12 bases between them. Here the CDR3 reads CASSSRDLDEQFF. The CDR3 region has the DNA TGTGCCAGCAGCTCCAGGGATCTGGATGAGCAGTTCTTC.

The chain joins TRBV6-1 to TRBJ1-1; perhaps TRBD1 as D (5 bases). The CDR3 is 14 residues long. V lost 2 bases to trimming and J lost 5 bases, with 12 bases between them. The germline gives CDR1 MNHNS, CDR2 SASEGT. The CDR3, as DNA: TGTGCCAGCAGTGAACCACGGGGGGAAACTGAAGCTTTCTTT. Translating gives CASSEPRGETEAFF.

The chain recombines TRBV11-1 with TRBJ2-2; D gene ambiguous. This CDR3 is 15 amino acids long. CDR1 and CDR2 from the germline V gene are SGHAT and FQDESV (reference sequence). V lost 3 bases to trimming and J lost 4 bases, with 12 bases between them. The CDR3 region has the DNA TGTGCCAGCAGCTTTAAAGCAGTTCGCACCGGGGAGCTGTTTTTT. Protein product: CASSFKAVRTGELFF.

The chain carries TRBV19 and TRBJ1-2; D is ambiguous. The CDR3 runs 12 residues. V was pared by 1 base and J by 6 bases, with 6 bases between. Germline V gene data show CDR1 as LNHDA and CDR2 as SQIVND (reference sequence). The CDR3 DNA follows: TGTGCCAGTAGTATAGGGGTCGATGGCTACACCTTC. It encodes CASSIGVDGYTF.

The chain combines TRBV5-1 with TRBJ2-3; 15 bases map to TRBD2. Germline-derived CDR1 and CDR2 are SGHRS and YFSETQ. The J segment lost 4 bases and the V segment lost 4 bases, leaving 4 bases of the junction unmatched. This CDR3 comprises 16 residues. The CDR3, as DNA: TGCGCCAGCAGCCCTGGACTAGCGGGAGGGGCAGATACGCAGTATTTT. Encoded protein: CASSPGLAGGADTQYF.